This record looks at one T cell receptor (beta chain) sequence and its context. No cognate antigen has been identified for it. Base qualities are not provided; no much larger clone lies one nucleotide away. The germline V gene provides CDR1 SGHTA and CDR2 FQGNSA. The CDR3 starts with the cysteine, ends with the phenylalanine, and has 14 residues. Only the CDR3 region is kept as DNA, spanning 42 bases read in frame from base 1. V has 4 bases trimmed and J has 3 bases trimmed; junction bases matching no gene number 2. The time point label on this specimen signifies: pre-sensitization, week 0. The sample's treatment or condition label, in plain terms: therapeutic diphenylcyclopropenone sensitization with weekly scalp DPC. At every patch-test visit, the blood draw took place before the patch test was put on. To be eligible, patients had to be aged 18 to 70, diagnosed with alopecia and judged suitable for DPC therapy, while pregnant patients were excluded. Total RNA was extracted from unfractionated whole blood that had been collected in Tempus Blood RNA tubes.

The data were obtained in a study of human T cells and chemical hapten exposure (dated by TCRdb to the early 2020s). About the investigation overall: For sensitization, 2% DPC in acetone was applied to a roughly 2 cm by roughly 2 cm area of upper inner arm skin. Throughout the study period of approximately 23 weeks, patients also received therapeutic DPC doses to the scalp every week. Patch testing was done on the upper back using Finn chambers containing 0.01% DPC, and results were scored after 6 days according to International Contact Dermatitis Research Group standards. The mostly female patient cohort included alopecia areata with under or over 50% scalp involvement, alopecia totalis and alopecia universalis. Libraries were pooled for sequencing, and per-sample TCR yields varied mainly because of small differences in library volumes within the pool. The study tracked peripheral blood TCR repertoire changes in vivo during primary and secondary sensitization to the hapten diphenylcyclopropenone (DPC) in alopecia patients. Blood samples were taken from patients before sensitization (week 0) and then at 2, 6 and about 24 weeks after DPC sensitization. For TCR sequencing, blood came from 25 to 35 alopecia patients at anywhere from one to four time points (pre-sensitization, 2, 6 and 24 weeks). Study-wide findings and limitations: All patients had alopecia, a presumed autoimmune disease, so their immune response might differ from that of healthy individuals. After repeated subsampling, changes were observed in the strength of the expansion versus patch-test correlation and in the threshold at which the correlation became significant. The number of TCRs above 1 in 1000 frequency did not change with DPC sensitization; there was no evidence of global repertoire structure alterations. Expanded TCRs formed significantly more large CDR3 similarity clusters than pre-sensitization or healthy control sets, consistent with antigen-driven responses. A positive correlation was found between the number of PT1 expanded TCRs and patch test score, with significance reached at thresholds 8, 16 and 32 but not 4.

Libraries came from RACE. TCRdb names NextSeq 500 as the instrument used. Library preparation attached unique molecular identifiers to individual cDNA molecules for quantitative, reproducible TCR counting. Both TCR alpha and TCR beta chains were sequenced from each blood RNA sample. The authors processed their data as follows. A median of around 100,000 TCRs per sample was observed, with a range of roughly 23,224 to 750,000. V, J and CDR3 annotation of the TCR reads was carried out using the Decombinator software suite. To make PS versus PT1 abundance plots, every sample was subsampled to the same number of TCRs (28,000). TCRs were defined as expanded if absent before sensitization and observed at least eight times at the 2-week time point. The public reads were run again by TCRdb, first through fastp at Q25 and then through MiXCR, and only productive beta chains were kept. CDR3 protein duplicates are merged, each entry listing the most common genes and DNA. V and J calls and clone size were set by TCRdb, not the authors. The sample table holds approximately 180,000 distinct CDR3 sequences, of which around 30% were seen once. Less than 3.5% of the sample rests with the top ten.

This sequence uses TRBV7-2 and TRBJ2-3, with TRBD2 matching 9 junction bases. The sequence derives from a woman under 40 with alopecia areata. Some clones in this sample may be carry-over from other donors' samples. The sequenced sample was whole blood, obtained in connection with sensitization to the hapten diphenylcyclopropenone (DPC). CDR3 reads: CASSSGLATDTQYF. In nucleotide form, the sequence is TGTGCCAGCAGCTCGGGACTAGCAACAGATACGCAGTATTTT.